The clone carrying this TCR beta chain was recorded at least ten times. Its antigen is not known. This sample is part of a study of CD8 T cells in ankylosing spondylitis. Overall study results and limits: Several highly homologous variants made up a TCR beta motif, and this motif appeared characteristic of ankylosing spondylitis blood. Significant enrichment of disease-linked clones was reported in matched ankylosing spondylitis synovial fluid. Those disease-linked clones were CD8+; they were also relatively rare in peripheral blood.

Making use of molecular barcodes, quantitative 5'-RACE generated TCR beta libraries. TCRdb reanalysed the 5' RACE reads using MiXCR and keeps one entry per CDR3 protein. The sample shows roughly 350,000 distinct CDR3 sequences, 8% of them seen only once. CDR3 size: 15 residues. With 1 base removed from V and 0 bases from J, the gap between germline ends came to 9 bases. Germline V gene data show CDR1 as LGHNA and CDR2 as YNFKEQ. The chain links TRBV4-2 to TRBJ1-1; TRBD1 is a possible D gene (6 bases). The receptor comes from a male donor with ankylosing spondylitis. The sequenced sample consisted of blood, either unsorted or a sorted T cell fraction (not recorded which). CDR3 in amino acids: CASSQVTGMNTEAFF. Written as DNA, the CDR3 is TGTGCCAGCAGCCAAGTAACAGGGATGAACACTGAAGCTTTCTTT.